Presented here are 2 T cell receptor beta chains from one specimen sequenced in a study of T cell therapy after organ transplantation. What these receptors recognize is not known. Generated by immunoSEQ multiplex PCR, the TCRdb table keeps only in-frame clones and is missing some. The sample yields under 3,500 clones, about two thirds seen once. Time point reported: 4-8 weeks after completion of therapy. The input for sequencing was CD8+ T cells from blood, taken after autologous CMV-specific T cell therapy. These receptors all stem from a human patient who had received a solid organ transplant and had CMV disease. Some T cells may originate from the graft donor.

This chain connects TRBV7-9 to TRBJ2-1, with 8 bases identical to TRBD1. Trimming removed 1 base from V and 2 bases from J; junction bases left unmatched: 4. This CDR3 spans 16 amino acids. The germline V gene encodes CDR1 SEHNR and CDR2 FQNEAQ (reference sequence). This CDR3 reads CASSLVPDRAYNEQFF. In DNA, the CDR3 is TGTGCCAGCAGCTTAGTGCCGGACAGGGCCTACAATGAGCAGTTCTTC.

A single count supports this clone. V gene TRBV29-1 combines with J gene TRBJ2-1; TRBD2 matches at 8 bases. Losses at the gene ends were 3 bases for V and 5 bases for J; bases not matched to a gene: 9. There are 15 residues in the CDR3. Germline CDR1 and CDR2: SQVTM and ANQGSEA. The CDR3 loop reads CSVDPAGVLNNEQFF. CDR3 nucleotide sequence: TGCAGCGTTGATCCAGCGGGAGTCTTGAACAATGAGCAGTTCTTC.